This TCR beta chain emerged from a study of cytomegalovirus exposure and HLA in healthy donors (dated by TCRdb to 2015 to 2018). About the investigation overall: According to an earlier analysis of a few hundred of the donors, about 179 million T cells yielded approximately 120 million unique TCR beta sequences and approximately 300 Gb of sequence data. An early release that covered about 640 HLA-typed donors contained approximately 320 gigabases of sequencing data and 65 million to 100 million unique TCR sequences. Of the approximately 400 genotyped donors, 65% to 90% were placed in the genetic ancestry cluster associated with self-reported Caucasian donors. The study aimed to test whether signatures of past pathogen exposure could be identified by cataloging public T cell receptors. The study used immunosequencing to profile the T cell repertoires of several hundred subjects and linked those repertoires to cytomegalovirus serostatus. Besides the first cohort of approximately 710 subjects, a separate validation cohort made up of roughly 130 different subjects was used. To predict cytomegalovirus infection status, the study brought together high-throughput TCR immunosequencing, statistical association of individual TCRs with disease status, and machine learning. In a later analysis, previously published TCR beta repertoires from some 640 donors were re-analyzed and high-resolution HLA genotyping was added so that TCR occurrence patterns could be studied. Rather than drawing on any new phenotypic data, the later analysis identified candidate immune exposures from TCR beta sequences and the way those sequences occurred across donors. An earlier analysis of around 640 of the donors used high-throughput TCR beta sequencing to judge whether each TCR beta V gene segment behaved as functional or pseudogenic. Donor age, sex, ethnicity and CMV serostatus were compiled together with the repertoire data. Genome-wide SNP genotypes for about 65% of the roughly 670 donors were used in a later genetic analysis, which treated that subset as a discovery cohort. All discovery cohort repertoires had been generated using a single sequencing platform. HLA typing included class I and class II loci at four-digit resolution. The number of typed donors differed by locus: roughly 629-640 for A, B, C, DRB1 and DQB1; 500 to 550 for DQA1; roughly 600 for DPA1; and 450 to 480 for DPB1. About five DR-DQ haplotypes were handled as single units for association and clustering because linkage in the cohort was strong. On average, approximately 250,000 unique TCR beta nucleotide sequences were sequenced per donor among about 400 genotyped donors of the cohort, with about 19% of those sequences being non-productive. Here is what the overall study found, with its caveats: The study gave a list of 150 to 200 TCR beta chains associated with cytomegalovirus. Cytomegalovirus status was reported to be diagnosed by the classifier with high specificity and sensitivity in both the original and validation cohorts. In a later analysis, HLA-associated TCR beta chains showed more clonal expansion and lower generation probabilities than non-associated chains that were equally common. The only immune exposure information available for the cohort was CMV serostatus. The authors suggested that the approach could potentially be generalized to other disease states and immunological phenotypes. Because the 87-base-pair reads could not distinguish some IMGT-functional V segments, including TRBV6-2 and TRBV6-3, those segments were excluded. An association between a missense DCLRE1C variant and V-gene and J-gene trimming of TCR beta chains was found in a later genetic analysis and replicated in an independent cohort. Roughly uniform sequencing depth across donors was assumed in presence/absence analyses, although this assumption may not hold. A further reported finding was that TCR beta sequences accurately predicted the HLA-A and HLA-B alleles for most subjects in the first cohort. In vitro tests confirmed that a few of the cytomegalovirus-associated TCR beta chains recognize cytomegalovirus antigens. In a later analysis, TCR association rates were found to vary across HLA loci, with the most associated TCRs seen for DRB1 alleles and the fewest for HLA-C alleles. Because HLA typing was missing for some donors at each locus, association tests included only the typed subset. A cluster of highly shared sequence variants was judged likely to be a technical artifact of the sequencing pipeline. The cohort was sequenced for TCR beta chains only, and without alpha or paired-chain data the features that could be detected were limited. Most TCR sequences were seen in very few donors, while some public TCRs were found in many individuals. Over 15 rarely observed V segments, including chromosome 9 orphons, were excluded from the earlier analysis of about 600 of the donors because counts were too low. Correlated functional status among segregating V segments might be attributable to linkage disequilibrium, but an unknown experimental factor could not be ruled out. According to a later genetic analysis, donors in an Asian-associated ancestry cluster had fewer N-insertions in productive TCRs than the roughly 670-donor mean. At a false discovery rate of 0.05, a later analysis linked around 17,000 TCR beta sequences to specific HLA alleles. Broadly in line with IMGT annotations, most TCR beta V segments showed up in productive rearrangements about 87% or about 30% of the time in an earlier analysis of some 590 of the donors. In a later analysis, most CMV-associated TCR beta chains were found to appear HLA-restricted, with HLA associations seemingly driven largely by CMV exposure. Strong co-occurrence of HLA alleles, especially DR and DQ, made assigning TCR associations to individual alleles difficult. Several of the top co-occurrence clusters appeared to be linked to parvovirus B19, influenza, CMV and Epstein-Barr virus, according to a later analysis.

Including cysteine and phenylalanine, the CDR3 has 13 amino acids. Just CDR3 DNA is preserved here, 39 bases in frame from base 1. V drops 10 bases and J drops 2 bases, leaving 12 bases in between. Reading the germline V gene gives CDR1 MGHDK and CDR2 SYGVNS. On this clone itself: Its antigen remains unidentified. Base qualities are not provided; no much larger clone lies one nucleotide away.

The cohort was made up of 500 to 850 healthy bone marrow donors. At the time of sampling, every cohort member was nominally healthy, though immune exposures that went unrecorded were likely present. The donor tested CMV seropositive, placing the donor among the approximately 290 seropositive members of the cohort. A peripheral blood sample was provided by each donor, and peripheral blood mononuclear cells were used for TCR beta sequencing. Genomic DNA was extracted from the blood cell samples with the Qiagen DNeasy Blood Extraction Kit. Libraries came from the immunoSEQ multiplex PCR assay. The multiplex PCR relied on a mix of 60 forward primers for TCR Vbeta segments and 13 reverse primers for TCR Jbeta segments. A multiplex PCR assay on genomic DNA amplified the CDR3 region of rearranged TCR beta genes. The amplified TCR beta libraries were sequenced on the Illumina HiSeq System as 87-base-pair reads. The source study handled its data this way. Across the 700 or so repertoires, a later analysis counted about 81 million unique TCR beta chains, approximately 10 million of which were shared by at least two donors. To remove PCR and sequencing errors, raw reads were error-corrected and collapsed into unique sequences using a nearest-neighbor algorithm that merged closely related sequences. Alignment of CDR3 sequences to IMGT reference sequences was used to assign V, D and J gene segments. Each retained sequence needed at least a six-nucleotide match to both a V gene segment and a J gene segment. Rearrangements were called productive when the CDR3 lacked stop codons and stayed in frame with V and J; all others were non-productive. CDR3 was defined according to IMGT convention as the region running from the second conserved V-encoded cysteine to the conserved J-encoded phenylalanine. The earlier analysis of about 590 of the donors excluded sequences that lacked an unambiguous match to a single V gene segment. An earlier analysis of approximately 590 of the donors classified V segments as functional when productive rearrangements were above 56.7% and as segregating when the standard deviation between donors was above 5%. A statistical classification framework was developed to diagnose cytomegalovirus status using the catalog of TCR beta chain sequences. A later analysis assigned V and J genes by comparing TCR nucleotide sequences with IMGT/GENE-DB human TR gene sequences. The TCRdist pipeline was used in a later analysis to assign CDR3 sequences and most-parsimonious VDJ recombination scenarios. A later analysis defined each TCR beta chain by its CDR3 amino acid sequence plus V-gene family, and excluded reads lacking a unique V-gene family. A later analysis removed 592 highly shared, low-generation-probability nucleotide sequences to deal with suspected cross-contamination and a sequencing artifact. In a later analysis, a clonal expansion index for each public chain was calculated from normalized within-repertoire ranks of inferred template counts. A later analysis computed generation probabilities with a VDJ recombination model fitted to out-of-frame rearrangements, and checked the results against IGoR. In a later analysis, hypergeometric tests were used to score TCR-TCR, TCR-HLA and TCR-CMV co-occurrence, with a repertoire-size bias correction applied to TCR pairs. A later analysis estimated false discovery rates by permuting HLA or CMV assignments 20 times. A later analysis grouped co-occurring TCRs with DBSCAN, adding TCRdist sequence similarity when clustering within HLA-allele-positive subsets. Repertoires with fewer than 30,000 or more than 120,000 public chains, plus five repertoires with anomalous nucleotide sharing, were excluded from co-occurrence clustering. As stored in TCRdb, this immuneACCESS dataset retains in-frame rearrangements with V and J assigned. A fraction of the clones does not appear; measured against another copy, unresolved V genes explain less than half of the discrepancy, and the remainder lacks a known reason. For V, J and clone size, that table is used; D and trimming come from the DNA. This sample comprises 200,000 to 250,000 clones, around 80% of them detected only once. The ten most abundant clones make up around 2.9% of the sample.

This receptor was taken from a woman aged 60-75 years in good health and CMV-seropositive. Input material: PBMCs. The V gene is TRBV25-1 and the J gene is TRBJ2-1, and TRBD2 may be the D gene, going by 6 matching bases. CDR3 protein: CATTAGTYNEQFF. The DNA sequence follows: TGTGCCACCACAGCGGGTACCTACAATGAGCAGTTCTTC.